This is a list of T cell receptor beta chains from one sample in a study of T cell repertoires in cytomegalovirus infection. TCRdb reprocessed the reads with MiXCR, giving one entry per CDR3 protein. The table has approximately 500,000 distinct CDR3 sequences, 26% seen once. Input material: PBMCs. The receptor source for this set is a human donor in good health (CMV status not recorded). Some clones in this sample may be carry-over from other donors' samples. CDR3s include the opening cysteine and the closing phenylalanine or tryptophan. Fields, in order: D gene, J gene, V gene, clone size, CDR3 protein, CDR3 DNA. The D gene is left open where the match is weak. The size entry is marked missing in some rows and otherwise reads once, few, many or a size class.

>-|TRBJ1-2|TRBV6-2/TRBV6-3|few
CASSYSPRQGDYGYTF
TGTGCCAGCAGTTACTCGCCGAGGCAGGGCGACTATGGCTACACCTTC
>-|TRBJ2-1|TRBV4-1|-
CASSQDGYGYNEQFF
TGCGCCAGCAGCCAAGATGGGTACGGGTACAATGAGCAGTTCTTC
>-|TRBJ2-3|TRBV7-9|-
CASSLVETDTQYF
TGTGCCAGCAGCTTAGTTGAGACAGATACGCAGTATTTT
>-|TRBJ2-1|TRBV2|-
CASSPRDGLQFF
TGTGCCAGCAGTCCCCGGGACGGATTGCAGTTCTTC
>-|TRBJ2-1|TRBV20-1|-
CSARLGGWSGTSYNEQFF
TGCAGTGCTAGACTCGGCGGATGGAGCGGGACATCCTACAATGAGCAGTTCTTC
>TRBD2|TRBJ2-1|TRBV5-1|-
CASSSGTSGSNYNEQFF
TGCGCCAGCAGCTCCGGGACTAGCGGGAGTAACTACAATGAGCAGTTCTTC
>TRBD1|TRBJ1-2|TRBV6-5|few
CASSSRDRGLRGYGYTF
TGTGCCAGCAGTTCCCGGGACAGGGGGCTTAGAGGCTATGGCTACACCTTC
>TRBD1|TRBJ2-1|TRBV6-1|-
CASSEQDRGLYNEQFF
TGTGCCAGCAGTGAACAGGACAGGGGGCTCTACAATGAGCAGTTCTTC
>-|TRBJ2-7|TRBV7-2|many
CASSPQGGSEQYF
TGTGCCAGCAGTCCACAGGGGGGGTCCGAGCAGTACTTC
>-|TRBJ2-5|TRBV7-2|few
CASSPYEETQYF
TGTGCCAGCAGCCCTTATGAAGAGACCCAGTACTTC
>TRBD1|TRBJ1-5|TRBV24-1|-
CATSAGTGNQPQHF
TGTGCCACCAGTGCCGGGACAGGCAATCAGCCCCAGCATTTT
>TRBD2|TRBJ2-2|TRBV4-1|few
CASSQVLAANTGELFF
TGCGCCAGCAGCCAAGTACTAGCGGCGAACACCGGGGAGCTGTTTTTT
>TRBD1|TRBJ1-1|TRBV6-1|few
CASSALSRDRGGRGINTEAFF
TGTGCCAGCAGTGCATTGTCCCGGGACAGGGGGGGACGCGGGATCAACACTGAAGCTTTCTTT
>-|TRBJ1-3|TRBV4-2|-
CASTPTLGSGNTIYF
TGTGCCAGCACCCCCACTCTGGGCTCTGGAAACACCATATATTTT
>-|TRBJ2-1|TRBV7-2|many
CASSSHPLPGLDEQFF
TGTGCCAGCAGCTCTCACCCCCTCCCCGGGTTGGATGAGCAGTTCTTC
>-|TRBJ1-6|TRBV11-2|few
CASSSMSNSPLHF
TGTGCCAGCAGCTCGATGTCTAATTCACCCCTCCACTTT
>-|TRBJ2-3|TRBV10-3|few
CAISEVGGTDTQYF
TGTGCCATCAGTGAGGTGGGGGGCACAGATACGCAGTATTTT
>-|TRBJ2-5|TRBV7-2|-
CASSFRLQETQYF
TGTGCCAGCAGCTTCCGACTACAAGAGACCCAGTACTTC
>TRBD2|TRBJ2-3|TRBV11-3|-
CASSLLAGSTDTQNF
TGTGCCAGCAGCTTACTAGCGGGATCCACAGATACGCAGAATTTT
>-|TRBJ1-5|TRBV6-6|-
CASSYIGGYQPQHF
TGTGCCAGCAGTTATATTGGTGGGTATCAGCCCCAGCATTTT
>-|TRBJ2-1|TRBV20-1|-
CSAINPRSYNEQFF
TGCAGTGCTATTAACCCCCGCTCCTACAATGAGCAGTTCTTC
>TRBD2|TRBJ2-7|TRBV19|-
CASSIVVAGAHEQYF
TGTGCCAGTAGTATAGTGGTTGCGGGAGCCCACGAGCAGTACTTC
>-|TRBJ1-1|TRBV7-6|-
CASSLGVYDMNTEAFF
TGTGCCAGCAGCTTAGGGGTTTACGACATGAACACTGAAGCTTTCTTT
>TRBD2|TRBJ2-1|TRBV11-3|few
CASSPGGRRDQEQFF
TGTGCCAGCAGCCCCGGGGGGAGGCGGGACCAAGAGCAGTTCTTC
>-|TRBJ2-1|TRBV14|few
CASSRRYNEQFF
TGTGCCAGCAGCCGGCGTTACAATGAGCAGTTCTTC
>-|TRBJ2-7|TRBV12-3/TRBV12-4|many
CASSSGFPKYEQYF
TGTGCCAGCAGTTCAGGGTTCCCTAAATACGAGCAGTACTTC
>TRBD1|TRBJ2-2|TRBV11-1|few
CASSFQGGTGTGELFF
TGTGCCAGCAGCTTTCAAGGGGGGACAGGCACCGGGGAGCTGTTTTTT
>-|TRBJ2-2|TRBV24-1|-
CATSVFTGELFF
TGTGCCACCAGTGTTTTCACCGGGGAGCTGTTTTTT
>TRBD1|TRBJ2-5|TRBV7-9|few
CASSLNPQGLDETQYF
TGTGCCAGCAGCCTAAATCCACAGGGGCTGGACGAGACCCAGTACTTC
>-|TRBJ2-7|TRBV19|-
CASGDSYEQYF
TGTGCCAGTGGGGACTCCTACGAGCAGTACTTC